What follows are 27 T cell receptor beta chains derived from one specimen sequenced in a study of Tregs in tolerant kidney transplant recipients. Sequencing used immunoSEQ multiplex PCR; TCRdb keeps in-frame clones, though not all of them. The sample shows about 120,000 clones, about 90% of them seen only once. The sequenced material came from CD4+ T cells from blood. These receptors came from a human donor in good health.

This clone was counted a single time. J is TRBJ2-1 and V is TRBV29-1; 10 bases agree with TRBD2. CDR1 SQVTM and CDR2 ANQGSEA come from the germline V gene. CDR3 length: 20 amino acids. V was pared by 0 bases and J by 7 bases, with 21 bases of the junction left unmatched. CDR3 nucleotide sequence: TGCAGCGTTGAAGATTTTTTGCTAGCGGGAGACCCGCCCTTGGGGAATGAGCAGTTCTTC. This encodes CSVEDFLLAGDPPLGNEQFF.

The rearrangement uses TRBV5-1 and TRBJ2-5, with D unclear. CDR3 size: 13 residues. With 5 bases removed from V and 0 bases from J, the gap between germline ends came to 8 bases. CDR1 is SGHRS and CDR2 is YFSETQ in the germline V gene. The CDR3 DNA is TGCGCCAGCAGTTGGGCCAACCAAGAGACCCAGTACTTC. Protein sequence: CASSWANQETQYF. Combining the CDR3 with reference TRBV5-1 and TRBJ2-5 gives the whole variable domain KAGVTQTPRYLIKTRGQQVTLSCSPISGHRSVSWYQQTPGQGLQFLFEYFSETQRNKGNFPGRFSGRQFSNSRSEMNVSTLELGDSALYLCASSWANQETQYFGPGTRLLVL.

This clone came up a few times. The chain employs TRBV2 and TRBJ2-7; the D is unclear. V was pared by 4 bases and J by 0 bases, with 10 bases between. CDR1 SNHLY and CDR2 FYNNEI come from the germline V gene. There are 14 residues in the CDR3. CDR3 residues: CASSGPASSYEQYF. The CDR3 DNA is TGTGCCAGCAGTGGGCCAGCGAGCTCCTACGAGCAGTACTTC.

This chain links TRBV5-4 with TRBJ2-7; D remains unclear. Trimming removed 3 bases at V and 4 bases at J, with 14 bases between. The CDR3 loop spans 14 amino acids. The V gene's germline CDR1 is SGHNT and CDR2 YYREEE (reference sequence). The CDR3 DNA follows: TGTGCCAGCAGCTCGGCTACCTGGTCTTACGAGCAGTACTTC. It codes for CASSSATWSYEQYF.

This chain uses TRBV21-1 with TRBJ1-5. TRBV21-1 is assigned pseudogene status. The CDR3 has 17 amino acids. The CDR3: CASSKEMGGSGNQPQHF. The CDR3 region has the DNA TGTGCCAGCAGCAAAGAGATGGGGGGATCGGGCAATCAGCCCCAGCATTTT.

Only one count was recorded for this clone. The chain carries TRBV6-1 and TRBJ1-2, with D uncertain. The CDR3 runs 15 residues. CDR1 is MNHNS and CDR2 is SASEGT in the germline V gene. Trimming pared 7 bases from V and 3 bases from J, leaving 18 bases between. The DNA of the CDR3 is TGTGCCAGCAACCAGTGGGGAATTCGGGACTATGGCTACACCTTC. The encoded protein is CASNQWGIRDYGYTF.

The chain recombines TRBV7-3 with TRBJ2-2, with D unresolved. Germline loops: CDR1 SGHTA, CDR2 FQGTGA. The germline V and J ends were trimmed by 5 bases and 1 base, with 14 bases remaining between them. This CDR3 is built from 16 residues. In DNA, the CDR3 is TGTGCCAGCAGCCCCCAGCCTCTGATGAACACCGGGGAGCTGTTTTTT. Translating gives CASSPQPLMNTGELFF.

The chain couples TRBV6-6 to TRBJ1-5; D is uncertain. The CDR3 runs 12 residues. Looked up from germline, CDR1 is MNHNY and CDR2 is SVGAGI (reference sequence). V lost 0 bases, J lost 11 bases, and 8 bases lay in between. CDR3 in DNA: TGTGCCAGCAGTTACTCTCTTCGAGCCCAGCATTTT. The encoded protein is CASSYSLRAQHF.

In DNA, the CDR3 is TGTGCTAGTCGAGGGGGAAGCGGCTACGAGCAGTACTTC. Protein: CASRGGSGYEQYF. This chain uses TRBV12-5 with TRBJ2-7, with D possibly matching TRBD1 (6 bases). Germline CDR1 LGHNT, CDR2 FRNRAP. The CDR3 extends over 13 amino acids. V dropped 8 bases and J dropped 3 bases, with 14 bases sitting between them. The complete variable domain, with remaining parts taken from reference TRBV12-5 and TRBJ2-7, reads DARVTQTPRHKVTEMGQEVTMRCQPILGHNTVFWYRQTMMQGLELLAYFRNRAPLDDSGMPKDRFSAEMPDATLATLKIQPSEPRDSAVYFCASRGGSGYEQYFGPGTRLTVT.

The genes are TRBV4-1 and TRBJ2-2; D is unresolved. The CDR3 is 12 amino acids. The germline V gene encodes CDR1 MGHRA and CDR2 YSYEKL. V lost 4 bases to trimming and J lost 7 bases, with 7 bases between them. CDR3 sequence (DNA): TGCGCCAGCAGCCCCTTGGGCGGGGAGCTGTTTTTT. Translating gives CASSPLGGELFF.

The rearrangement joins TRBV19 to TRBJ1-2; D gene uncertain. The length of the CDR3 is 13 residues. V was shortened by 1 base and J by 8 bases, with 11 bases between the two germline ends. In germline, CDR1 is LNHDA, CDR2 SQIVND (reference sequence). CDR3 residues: CASSIVEGIGYTF. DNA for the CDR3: TGTGCCAGTAGTATAGTTGAGGGAATCGGCTACACCTTC.

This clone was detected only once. Here the CDR3 reads CASSLVSSSYNEQFF. DNA of the CDR3: TGCGCCAGCAGCTTGGTGTCTAGCTCCTACAATGAGCAGTTCTTC. The chain couples TRBV5-1 to TRBJ2-1; unclear D gene. The ends were cut back, 0 bases at V and 0 bases at J, with 7 bases in the middle. CDR3 length: 15 amino acids. CDR1 SGHRS and CDR2 YFSETQ come from the germline V gene.

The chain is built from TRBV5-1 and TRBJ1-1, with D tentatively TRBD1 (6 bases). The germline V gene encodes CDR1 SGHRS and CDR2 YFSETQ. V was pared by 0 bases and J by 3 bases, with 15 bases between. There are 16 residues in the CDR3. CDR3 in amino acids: CASSLGTGRGDTEAFF. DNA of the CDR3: TGCGCCAGCAGCTTGGGCACGGGGAGGGGGGACACTGAAGCTTTCTTT.

The DNA for the CDR3 is TGTGCCAGTAGTGTGGGGTCACCCCTCCACTTT. Residues: CASSVGSPLHF. The chain carries TRBV19 and TRBJ1-6, with D unclear. The V gene lost 5 bases and the J gene lost 10 bases, with 6 bases spanning the gap. This CDR3 comprises 11 residues. Germline V gives CDR1 LNHDA, CDR2 SQIVND (reference sequence).

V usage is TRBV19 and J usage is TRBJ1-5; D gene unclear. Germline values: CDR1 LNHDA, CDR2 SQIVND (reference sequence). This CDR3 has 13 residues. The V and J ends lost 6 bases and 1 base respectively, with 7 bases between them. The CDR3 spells CASRGRSNQPQHF. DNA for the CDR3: TGTGCCAGTAGGGGCAGAAGCAATCAGCCCCAGCATTTT.

DNA of the CDR3: TGTGCCAGCAGCTTAAGGGGGGAGCGGGGTCTCTCCTACGAGCAGTACTTC. Its protein product is CASSLRGERGLSYEQYF. This chain links TRBV13 with TRBJ2-7; tentatively, D is TRBD2 (7 bases). Per the germline V gene, CDR1 is PRHDT and CDR2 is FYEKMQ (reference sequence). The CDR3 extends over 17 amino acids. Trimming shortened V by 2 bases and J by 0 bases, and 17 bases separated the two germline ends.

The CDR3 reads CARSSPTGMRSPLHF. Here the CDR3 DNA reads TGTGCCAGAAGCTCGCCGACAGGGATGAGGTCACCCCTCCACTTT. The gene calls are TRBV7-5 and TRBJ1-6; the D call of TRBD1 is as the table states it, not checked on the DNA. TRBV7-5 is a documented pseudogene. The CDR3 is made up of 15 amino acids.

DNA of the CDR3: TGCGCCAGCAGCCAAGAGGGGGGGCCTCTAAATCAGCCCCAGCATTTT. This codes for CASSQEGGPLNQPQHF. The V call is TRBV4-1, the J call TRBJ1-5; perhaps TRBD1 as D (6 bases). CDR1 and CDR2 (germline): MGHRA, YSYEKL. The V gene lost 0 bases and the J gene lost 4 bases, with 13 bases spanning the gap. The CDR3 consists of 16 residues.

The CDR3 bases are TGTGCCTGGAGTAGGGGGTCTGGAAACACCATATATTTT. It yields the protein CAWSRGSGNTIYF. The chain employs TRBV30 and TRBJ1-3; a weak D match, TRBD1 (6 bases). CDR3 length: 13 amino acids. V lost 2 bases, J lost 1 base, and 6 bases lay in between. From germline, CDR1 is GTSNPN and CDR2 SVGIG (reference sequence).

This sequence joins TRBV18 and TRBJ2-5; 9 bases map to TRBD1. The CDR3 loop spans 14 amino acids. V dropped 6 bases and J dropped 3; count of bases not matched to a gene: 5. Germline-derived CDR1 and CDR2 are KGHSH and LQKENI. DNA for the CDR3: TGTGCCAGCTCTCCCGGGACAGGGAAAGAGACCCAGTACTTC. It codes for CASSPGTGKETQYF.

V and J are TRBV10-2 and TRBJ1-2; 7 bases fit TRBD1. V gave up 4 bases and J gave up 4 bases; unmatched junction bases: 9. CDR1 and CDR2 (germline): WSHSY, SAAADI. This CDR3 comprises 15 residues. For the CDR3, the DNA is TGCGCCAGCAGTGCCCTAGAGCAGGGGGGCTATGGCTACACCTTC. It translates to CASSALEQGGYGYTF.

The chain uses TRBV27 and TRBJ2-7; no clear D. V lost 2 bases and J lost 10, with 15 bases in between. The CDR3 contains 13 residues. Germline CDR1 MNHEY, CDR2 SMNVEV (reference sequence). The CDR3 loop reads CASSLALGGLQYF. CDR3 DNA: TGTGCCAGCAGTTTAGCCCTGGGTGGATTACAGTACTTC.

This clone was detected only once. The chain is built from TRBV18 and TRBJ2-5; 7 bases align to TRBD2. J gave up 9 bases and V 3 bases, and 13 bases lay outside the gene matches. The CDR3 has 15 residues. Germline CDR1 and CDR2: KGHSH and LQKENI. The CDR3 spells CASSPSGSGGGAQYF. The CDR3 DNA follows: TGTGCCAGCTCACCTTCCGGAAGCGGTGGGGGGGCCCAGTACTTC.

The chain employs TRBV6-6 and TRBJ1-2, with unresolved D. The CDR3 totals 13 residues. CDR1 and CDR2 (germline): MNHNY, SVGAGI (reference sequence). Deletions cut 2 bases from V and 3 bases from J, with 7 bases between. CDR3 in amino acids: CASSYTADYGYTF. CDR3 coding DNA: TGTGCCAGCAGTTACACGGCAGACTATGGCTACACCTTC.

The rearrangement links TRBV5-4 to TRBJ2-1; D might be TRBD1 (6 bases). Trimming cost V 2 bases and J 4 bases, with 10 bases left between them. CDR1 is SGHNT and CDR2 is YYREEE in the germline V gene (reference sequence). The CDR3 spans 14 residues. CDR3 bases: TGTGCCAGCAGCTTACAGGGTGTTTACAATGAGCAGTTCTTC. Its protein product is CASSLQGVYNEQFF.

The CDR3 sequence: CASYLSPEIDGYTF. In nucleotides, the CDR3 is TGTGCCAGCTACCTCTCGCCGGAGATAGATGGCTACACCTTC. The V call is TRBV18, the J call TRBJ1-2; D call uncertain. CDR1 and CDR2 from the germline V gene are KGHSH and LQKENI. The V gene lost 7 bases and the J gene lost 6 bases, with 18 bases spanning the gap. The CDR3 is 14 amino acids.

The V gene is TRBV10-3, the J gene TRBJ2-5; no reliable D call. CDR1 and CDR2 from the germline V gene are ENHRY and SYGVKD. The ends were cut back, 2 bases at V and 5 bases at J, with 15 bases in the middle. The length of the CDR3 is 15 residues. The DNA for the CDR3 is TGTGCCATCAGTGAGGGATTCTTACAGTCGGAGACCCAGTACTTC. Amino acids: CAISEGFLQSETQYF.